The 31 T cell receptor beta chains presented below share a single source sample, sequenced in a study of glioma-infiltrating T cells after dendritic cell vaccination. Time point meaning: after dendritic cell vaccination, including at tumor progression/relapse. Measured with immunoSEQ multiplex PCR; TCRdb has only the in-frame clones, and not every one. The top ten clones hold under 8% of a sample with about 87,000 clones, 80% to 85% of them seen once. The input for sequencing was blood, taken after dendritic cell vaccination. Receptor source: a human donor with glioblastoma.

The chain links TRBV6-5 to TRBJ2-7, with D maybe TRBD1 (5 bases). V was clipped by 7 bases and J by 6 bases, with 22 bases between them. The germline CDR1 and CDR2 sequences are MNHEY and SVGAGI. This CDR3 is built from 15 residues. CDR3 protein: CASTDSYGALSEQYF. The CDR3 DNA reads as TGTGCCAGCACCGACTCTTATGGGGCGTTAAGCGAGCAGTACTTC.

In its sample, this clone was seen a few times. Additional DNA sequences in this sample encode the identical CDR3. The rearrangement links TRBV7-6 to TRBJ2-2, with D possibly TRBD2 on 7 matching bases. Trimming shortened V by 5 bases and J by 4 bases, and 20 bases separated the two germline ends. This CDR3 region has 17 residues. Germline V lookup: CDR1 SGHVS, CDR2 FNYEAQ. CDR3 nucleotides: TGTGCCAGCAGCCGGGATTTCGGCGGGGGCGTCACCGGGGAGCTGTTTTTT. Protein product: CASSRDFGGGVTGELFF.

This chain joins TRBV7-2 and TRBJ1-3; D gene ambiguous. CDR1 and CDR2 (germline): SGHTA, FQGNSA. Trimming shortened V by 5 bases and J by 2 bases, and 16 bases separated the two germline ends. CDR3 length equals 16 residues. DNA of the CDR3: TGTGCCAGCAGCCCCGAGGGAGAAGGGACTGGAAACACCATATATTTT. Amino acid sequence: CASSPEGEGTGNTIYF.

This clone appeared a few times. The gene calls are TRBV29-1 and TRBJ1-3, with D hard to call. Trimming took 4 bases from V and 4 from J, leaving 5 bases between them. Germline V gives CDR1 SQVTM, CDR2 ANQGSEA. This CDR3 spans 11 amino acids. CDR3 sequence: CSVAAGNTIYF. CDR3 DNA sequence: TGCAGCGTTGCAGCGGGAAACACCATATATTTT. Looking up the rest from reference TRBV29-1 and TRBJ1-3 gives the full variable domain: SAVISQKPSRDICQRGTSLTIQCQVDSQVTMMFWYRQQPGQSLTLIATANQGSEATYESGFVIDKFPISRPNLTFSTLTVSNMSPEDSSIYLCSVAAGNTIYFGEGSWLTVV.

V is TRBV6-1 and J is TRBJ2-1, with a tentative D call TRBD1 (6 bases). This CDR3 is built from 15 residues. The V end was cut by 6 bases, the J end by 5 bases, with 17 bases between. Germline lookup yields CDR1 MNHNS and CDR2 SASEGT. The CDR3 is CASREDSGPDNEQFF. DNA of the CDR3: TGTGCCAGCAGGGAGGACAGTGGGCCTGACAATGAGCAGTTCTTC.

This clone was found once. The chain couples TRBV5-4 to TRBJ2-2, with a weak D call TRBD1 (6 bases). Germline values: CDR1 SGHNT, CDR2 YYREEE (reference sequence). CDR3 length: 16 residues. Trimming left V 6 bases short and J 1 base short, with 16 bases between. The CDR3, as DNA: TGTGCCAGCACCTCCGGACAGCCAGGGAACACCGGGGAGCTGTTTTTT. It is translated as CASTSGQPGNTGELFF.

This rearrangement joins TRBV20-1 to TRBJ1-4; 8 positions match TRBD1. The CDR3 length is 11 residues. V lost 6 bases, J lost 8 bases, and 2 bases stayed unmatched. Looked up from germline, CDR1 is DFQATT and CDR2 is SNEGSKA (reference sequence). The CDR3 loop reads CSAWTGEKLFF. As DNA, the CDR3 is TGCAGTGCGTGGACAGGGGAAAAACTGTTTTTT.

V is TRBV27 and J is TRBJ1-6, with 8 bases that match TRBD1. This CDR3 region has 15 residues. Per germline, CDR1 MNHEY and CDR2 SMNVEV (reference sequence). With 1 base clipped from V and 9 bases from J, the junction kept 5 bases outside the gene matches. CDR3 region: CASSLFRTGPSPLHF. CDR3 in DNA: TGTGCCAGCAGTTTATTTCGGACAGGGCCTTCACCCCTCCACTTT.

V and J are TRBV5-1 and TRBJ1-1, with 11 bases fitting TRBD1. After removal of 2 bases from V and 5 bases from J, the junction contained 17 bases not matched to a gene. The germline gives CDR1 SGHRS, CDR2 YFSETQ. The CDR3 extends over 19 amino acids. The CDR3 DNA is TGCGCCAGCAGCTTCACCCCCCGGAGGACAGGGGGCGCGGGGACTGAAGCTTTCTTT. The encoded protein is CASSFTPRRTGGAGTEAFF.

V is TRBV11-2 and J is TRBJ2-3; 12 bases map to TRBD2. V lost 2 bases to trimming and J lost 4 bases; unmatched junction nucleotides: 4. The CDR3 has 16 residues. Germline CDR1 reads SGHAT; CDR2 reads FQNNGV. This CDR3 reads CASSLRTSGVSDTQYF. The CDR3 nucleotides are TGTGCCAGCAGCTTAAGGACTAGCGGGGTCTCAGATACGCAGTATTTT.

The rearrangement joins TRBV9 to TRBJ1-1; D unresolved. Trimming removed 4 bases from V and 3 bases from J, with 13 bases in between. Germline CDR1 reads SGDLS; CDR2 reads YYNGEE. The CDR3 consists of 14 residues. CDR3 protein: CASSIAGGHTEAFF. CDR3 nucleotides: TGTGCCAGCAGCATAGCAGGAGGGCACACTGAAGCTTTCTTT.

The chain employs TRBV10-3 and TRBJ1-5; TRBD1 might be the D (5 bases). V was shortened by 1 base and J by 5 bases, with 12 bases between the two germline ends. Germline CDR1 ENHRY, CDR2 SYGVKD. The CDR3 spans 15 residues. The CDR3 region is CAISEYETDYQPQHF. The DNA of the CDR3 is TGTGCCATCAGTGAGTACGAGACAGATTATCAGCCCCAGCATTTT.

This clone has more than one count but fewer than ten. The gene calls are TRBV5-1 and TRBJ1-1, with 7 bases matching TRBD1. Trimming took 4 bases from V and 3 from J; bases not matched to a gene: 9. The CDR3 consists of 15 residues. Looked up from germline, CDR1 is SGHRS and CDR2 is YFSETQ. The DNA for the CDR3 is TGCGCCAGCAGCGTGGGAGGGGGCGAGGACACTGAAGCTTTCTTT. It encodes CASSVGGGEDTEAFF. Complete variable domain (other parts from reference TRBV5-1 and TRBJ1-1): KAGVTQTPRYLIKTRGQQVTLSCSPISGHRSVSWYQQTPGQGLQFLFEYFSETQRNKGNFPGRFSGRQFSNSRSEMNVSTLELGDSALYLCASSVGGGEDTEAFFGQGTRLTVV.

This rearrangement joins TRBV29-1 to TRBJ1-4, with 7 bases identical to TRBD1. Germline CDR1 reads SQVTM; CDR2 reads ANQGSEA. The length of the CDR3 is 12 residues. The V segment lost 7 bases and the J segment 5 bases; nucleotides outside the gene matches: 4. The CDR3 loop is CSAMTGNEKLFF. The CDR3 coding sequence is TGCAGCGCCATGACAGGGAATGAAAAACTGTTTTTT.

The chain joins TRBV29-1 to TRBJ1-2; maybe TRBD1 (5 bases). Germline CDR1 and CDR2: SQVTM and ANQGSEA. Trimming pared 5 bases from V and 5 bases from J, leaving 15 bases between. The CDR3 spans 13 residues. In DNA form, the CDR3 reads TGCAGCGTTTCGGGCGGGACGGATTATGGCTACACCTTC. This encodes CSVSGGTDYGYTF.

The gene calls are TRBV15 and TRBJ1-2; 7 bases are a match to TRBD1. V lost 0 bases to trimming and J lost 2 bases; unmatched junction nucleotides: 6. Germline V gene lookup returns CDR1 LNHNV and CDR2 YYDKDF (reference sequence). The CDR3 runs 16 residues. The CDR3 spells CATSRDARGQNYGYTF. The DNA for the CDR3 is TGTGCCACCAGCAGAGATGCGAGGGGGCAGAACTATGGCTACACCTTC. The full variable domain, in which reference TRBV15 and TRBJ1-2 provide the parts outside the CDR3, is DAMVIQNPRYQVTQFGKPVTLSCSQTLNHNVMYWYQQKSSQAPKLLFHYYDKDFNNEADTPDNFQSRRPNTSFCFLDIRSPGLGDTAMYLCATSRDARGQNYGYTFGSGTRLTVV.

The chain has TRBV6-5 and TRBJ2-7; D might be TRBD2 (6 bases). V shed 5 bases and J shed 4 bases, with 15 bases lying between them. This CDR3 contains 14 residues. From germline, CDR1 is MNHEY and CDR2 SVGAGI. Written as DNA, the CDR3 is TGTGCCAGCAGTCGGACTAACCCGGGATACGAGCAGTACTTC. Its translation is CASSRTNPGYEQYF.

The gene calls are TRBV29-1 and TRBJ2-3, with 14 bases fitting TRBD2. The germline gives CDR1 SQVTM, CDR2 ANQGSEA. The CDR3 consists of 16 residues. V lost 7 bases, J lost 2 bases, and 8 bases stayed unmatched. DNA for the CDR3: TGCAGCGCTAGGACTAGCGGGGGGCGGGTCACAGATACGCAGTATTTT. The encoded protein is CSARTSGGRVTDTQYF.

This clone ranks as medium-sized. This rearrangement joins TRBV4-3 to TRBJ2-7; D is possibly TRBD2 (5 bases). Germline assignment: CDR1 LGHNA and CDR2 YSLEER. V shed 0 bases and J shed 3 bases, with 15 bases lying between them. CDR3 length equals 16 residues. The CDR3 sequence is CASSQEPDPGCYEQYF. As DNA, the CDR3 is TGCGCCAGCAGCCAAGAGCCGGACCCGGGGTGCTACGAGCAGTACTTC.

The rearrangement uses TRBV6-5 and TRBJ1-2; D perhaps matches TRBD1 (6 bases). The CDR3 consists of 15 residues. Germline V gene lookup returns CDR1 MNHEY and CDR2 SVGAGI. Trimming shortened V by 6 bases and J by 4 bases, and 18 bases separated the two germline ends. CDR3 bases: TGTGCCAGCAGAGATGGAGACAGGCCCTCCTATGGCTACACCTTC. This gives the protein CASRDGDRPSYGYTF.

V is TRBV10-3 and J is TRBJ2-7; 11 nucleotides align to TRBD2. J lost 0 bases, V lost 3 bases, and 4 bases had no gene match. The length of the CDR3 is 16 residues. CDR1 and CDR2 (germline): ENHRY, SYGVKD. Here the CDR3 DNA reads TGTGCCATCAGTGAAACTAGCGGGGGCCCCTCCTACGAGCAGTACTTC. Its protein product is CAISETSGGPSYEQYF.

The rearrangement joins TRBV6-1 to TRBJ2-2; TRBD2 agrees at 8 bases. CDR3 length: 18 amino acids. The V gene end was trimmed by 4 bases and the J gene end by 4 bases; junction bases not matched to a gene: 14. In germline, CDR1 is MNHNS, CDR2 SASEGT. This chain's CDR3 is CASSVGVGGGIPTGELFF. As DNA, the CDR3 is TGTGCCAGCAGTGTTGGTGTCGGGGGGGGGATACCCACCGGGGAGCTGTTTTTT.

The chain has TRBV6-5 and TRBJ1-5; D ambiguous. The V end was cut by 4 bases, the J end by 7 bases, with 8 bases between. Germline assignment: CDR1 MNHEY and CDR2 SVGAGI. The CDR3 sequence is 12 residues long. CDR3 amino acids: CASSSGEQPQHF. CDR3 in DNA: TGTGCCAGCAGTTCCGGGGAGCAGCCCCAGCATTTT.

The rearrangement links TRBV5-4 to TRBJ1-2; D ambiguous. Germline values: CDR1 SGHNT, CDR2 YYREEE (reference sequence). Between the trimmed V and J ends, which lost 4 bases and 0 bases, there was a span of 13 bases. CDR3 length equals 15 residues. CDR3 residues: CASSLVARTNYGYTF. The CDR3 coding sequence is TGTGCCAGCAGCCTGGTGGCACGTACTAACTATGGCTACACCTTC. Full variable domain (missing parts from reference TRBV5-4 and TRBJ1-2): ETGVTQSPTHLIKTRGQQVTLRCSSQSGHNTVSWYQQALGQGPQFIFQYYREEENGRGNFPPRFSGLQFPNYSSELNVNALELDDSALYLCASSLVARTNYGYTFGSGTRLTVV.

This clone was recorded once. The chain combines TRBV5-1 with TRBJ1-2; the match to TRBD1 covers 7 bases. V trimming: 0 bases; J trimming: 10 bases; junction bases outside the gene matches: 9. The CDR3 is 14 residues long. In germline, CDR1 is SGHRS, CDR2 YFSETQ. Written as DNA, the CDR3 is TGCGCCAGCAGCTTGGTACAGGGGTCCGTCGACTACACCTTC. This translates into CASSLVQGSVDYTF.

This chain connects TRBV5-1 to TRBJ1-1; D is possibly TRBD1 (5 bases). V was shortened by 0 bases and J by 4 bases, with 10 bases between the two germline ends. Germline V gives CDR1 SGHRS, CDR2 YFSETQ. There are 14 residues in the CDR3. This CDR3 reads CASSLERGFTEAFF. DNA of the CDR3: TGCGCCAGCAGCTTGGAACGGGGGTTCACTGAAGCTTTCTTT.

The chain joins TRBV6-5 to TRBJ2-3; the D gene is possibly TRBD2 (5 bases). Germline CDR1 is MNHEY and CDR2 is SVGAGI. Trimming took off 5 bases at V and 6 bases at J, with 6 bases between the two ends. This CDR3 has 11 residues. The DNA of the CDR3 is TGTGCCAGCAGTACGGGGGATACGCAGTATTTT. Translation gives CASSTGDTQYF.

V is TRBV9 and J is TRBJ2-7, with D perhaps matching TRBD1 (5 bases). In germline, CDR1 is SGDLS, CDR2 YYNGEE. V lost 3 bases, J lost 3 bases, and 16 bases lay in between. The CDR3 is 15 amino acids. CDR3 protein: CASSGGAQGDYEQYF. CDR3 nucleotide sequence: TGTGCCAGCAGCGGCGGAGCTCAGGGTGACTACGAGCAGTACTTC.

The rearrangement uses TRBV7-2 and TRBJ1-4; D is ambiguous. With 7 bases removed from V and 7 bases from J, the gap between germline ends came to 22 bases. There are 16 residues in the CDR3. The V gene's germline CDR1 is SGHTA and CDR2 FQGNSA. CDR3 coding DNA: TGTGCCAGCACCCCCAAAGCCGACGGGTTTGGTGAAAAACTGTTTTTT. Protein product: CASTPKADGFGEKLFF.

J is TRBJ1-1 and V is TRBV15; TRBD1 might be the D (6 bases). Germline V gene lookup returns CDR1 LNHNV and CDR2 YYDKDF (reference sequence). V was pared by 2 bases and J by 4 bases, with 14 bases between. This CDR3 contains 15 residues. The CDR3 reads CATSRNRVRSTEAFF. The CDR3 DNA is TGTGCCACCAGCAGAAACAGGGTAAGGAGCACTGAAGCTTTCTTT.

The chain combines TRBV5-1 with TRBJ2-1; 7 bases line up with TRBD2. CDR1 and CDR2 (germline): SGHRS, YFSETQ. V was pared by 0 bases and J by 5 bases, with 5 bases of the junction left unmatched. This CDR3 comprises 15 residues. The CDR3 bases are TGCGCCAGCAGCTTGGTGGCTAGCGGTAACAATGAGCAGTTCTTC. It encodes CASSLVASGNNEQFF.